This is a list of T cell receptor beta chains from one sample in a study of cytomegalovirus exposure and HLA in healthy donors. The table came from immunoSEQ multiplex PCR; TCRdb's copy has only in-frame clones and leaves some out. The top ten clones hold roughly 2% of a sample with roughly 140,000 clones, over 60% of them seen once. The source material was PBMCs. The receptor set was obtained from a middle-aged man in good health and CMV-seronegative. Both conserved end residues are part of each CDR3. D genes are given only for firm matches. Size values are once, few and many counts, or a class for expanded clones, and some rows have none.

v_gene,abundance,j_gene,d_gene,CDR3nt,CDR3aa
TRBV7-6,NA,TRBJ2-1,NA,TGTGCCAGCAGCCTCTATGACAGGCATGAGCAGTTCTTC,CASSLYDRHEQFF
TRBV11-2,NA,TRBJ2-3,NA,TGTGCCAGCAGCCTGGGAACTAGTTCGGCTAGCACAGATACGCAGTATTTT,CASSLGTSSASTDTQYF
TRBV5-1,NA,TRBJ2-5,NA,TGCGCCAGCAGCTTGGGGTGGGGGGTACAAGAGACCCAGTACTTC,CASSLGWGVQETQYF
TRBV7-2,few,TRBJ2-1,TRBD2,TGTGCCAGCAGCCGTGCTGGGACTAGCGGCAATGAGCAGTTCTTC,CASSRAGTSGNEQFF
TRBV27,once,TRBJ1-2,NA,TGTGCCAGCACCGACGGGGTGTATGGCTACACCTTC,CASTDGVYGYTF
TRBV11-2,NA,TRBJ2-3,TRBD2,TGTGCCAGCAGCTCTAGCGGGGGGGGAGATACGCAGTATTTT,CASSSSGGGDTQYF
TRBV11-2,NA,TRBJ1-2,TRBD1,TGTGCCAGCAGTCTGACAGGGACGTTCTATGGCTACACCTTC,CASSLTGTFYGYTF
TRBV10-2,few,TRBJ1-1,NA,TGCGCCAGCAGGGAGGTAAATTATGTTGAAGCTTTCTTT,CASREVNYVEAFF
TRBV6-1,NA,TRBJ1-1,NA,TGTGCCAGCAGCTCAGGGGTGACTGAAGCTTTCTTT,CASSSGVTEAFF
TRBV9,NA,TRBJ2-1,NA,TGTGCCAGCACCGTTGGAGGGTCCTACAATGAGCAGTTCTTC,CASTVGGSYNEQFF
TRBV7-3,NA,TRBJ2-2,NA,TGTGCCAGCAGCTTAAACAGGGTAGACACCGGGGAGCTGTTTTTT,CASSLNRVDTGELFF
TRBV19,NA,TRBJ2-1,TRBD1,TGTGCCAGTACCGGGACAGGGGGCTACAATGAGCAGTTCTTC,CASTGTGGYNEQFF
TRBV10-3,NA,TRBJ2-1,TRBD2,TGTGCCATTGCGGGACTAGCGGTAGACAATGAGCAGTTCTTC,CAIAGLAVDNEQFF
TRBV6-6,NA,TRBJ1-1,NA,TGTGCCAGCAGGGGGGGGCTTGAAGCTTTCTTT,CASRGGLEAFF
TRBV7-9,NA,TRBJ2-2,NA,TGTGCCAGCAGCTTATTTCACAACGAGGGCACCGGGGAGCTGTTTTTT,CASSLFHNEGTGELFF
TRBV2,few,TRBJ1-1,TRBD1,TGTGCCAGCAGTCGGGGACAGGGATCCACTGAAGCTTTCTTT,CASSRGQGSTEAFF
TRBV13,NA,TRBJ2-1,TRBD2,TGTGCCAGCAGCTTAACCCCCGCGGGGGGGCTCAATGAGCAGTTCTTC,CASSLTPAGGLNEQFF
TRBV18,NA,TRBJ2-5,TRBD1,TGTGCCAGCTCACTTAACAGGGGCCAAGAGACCCAGTACTTC,CASSLNRGQETQYF
TRBV18,NA,TRBJ2-2,TRBD1,TGTGCCAGCTCACCCGGACAGGGGGCGCGGACCGGGGAGCTGTTTTTT,CASSPGQGARTGELFF
TRBV5-4,NA,TRBJ1-2,TRBD1,TGTGCCAGCAGACAAGGACAGGGGAGAATCCTCTATGGCTACACCTTC,CASRQGQGRILYGYTF
TRBV14,NA,TRBJ2-7,TRBD1,TGTGCCAGCAGCCATAGACAGGGGCTTTGGGGTGAGCAGTACTTC,CASSHRQGLWGEQYF
TRBV5-1,NA,TRBJ2-3,TRBD2,TGCGCCAGCAGCTTGCCCGGGGGGAACACAGATACGCAGTATTTT,CASSLPGGNTDTQYF
TRBV6-6,NA,TRBJ1-5,TRBD1,TGTGCCGGGGGGCAGGGGGAAACCAATAGCAATCAGCCCCAGCATTTT,CAGGQGETNSNQPQHF
TRBV5-1,NA,TRBJ2-7,NA,TGCGCCAGCAGCTTAAGGGAAGGGGTATACGAGCAGTACTTC,CASSLREGVYEQYF
TRBV7-9,NA,TRBJ2-2,NA,TGTGCCAGTAGGACAGCGAACACCGGGGAGCTGTTTTTT,CASRTANTGELFF